The source of this TCR beta chain is a study of blood T cell repertoires in COVID-19. Original handling: Quantification of nucleated cells was approximated via reference gene primer amplification. Repertoires were generated with immunoSEQ multiplex PCR, while TCRdb's copy carries only in-frame clones and drops some. V and J calls plus clone size are reproduced from that table; the DNA served to infer D and trimming. The sample shows some 500,000 clones, 88% of them seen only once. Categorization into cohorts depended on clinical history that participants reported. Among Cohort 3 donors, those recovered had two negative PCRs, clearance, or symptom resolution. The TCR comes from a woman aged 35 to 49 who had recovered from COVID-19. Sequencing was done on a sample of PBMCs or T cells enriched from blood (not recorded which).

The CDR3 spells CASSPAGAHEQFF. The CDR3 DNA follows: TGTGCCAGCTCACCCGCAGGGGCCCATGAGCAGTTCTTC. The chain is built from TRBV18 and TRBJ2-1, with D perhaps matching TRBD1 (6 bases). CDR3 length: 13 residues. Germline-derived CDR1 and CDR2 are KGHSH and LQKENI. V lost 3 bases to trimming and J lost 8 bases, with 11 bases between them.